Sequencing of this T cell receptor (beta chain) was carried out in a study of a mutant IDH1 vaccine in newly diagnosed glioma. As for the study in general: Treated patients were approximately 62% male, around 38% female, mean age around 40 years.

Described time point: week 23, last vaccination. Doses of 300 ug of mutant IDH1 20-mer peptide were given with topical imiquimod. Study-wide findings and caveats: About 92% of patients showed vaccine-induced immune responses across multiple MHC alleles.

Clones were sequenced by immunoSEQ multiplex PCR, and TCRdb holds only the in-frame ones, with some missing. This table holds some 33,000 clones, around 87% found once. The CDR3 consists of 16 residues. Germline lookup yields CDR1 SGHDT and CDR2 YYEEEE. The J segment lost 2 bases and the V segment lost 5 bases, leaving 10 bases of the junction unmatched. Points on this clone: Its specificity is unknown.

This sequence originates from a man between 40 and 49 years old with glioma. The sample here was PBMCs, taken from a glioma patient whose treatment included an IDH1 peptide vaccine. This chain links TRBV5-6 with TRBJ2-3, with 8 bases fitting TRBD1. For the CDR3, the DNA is TGTGCCAGCAGATCCGCAGGGGGCCGGGACACAGATACGCAGTATTTT. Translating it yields CASRSAGGRDTDTQYF.